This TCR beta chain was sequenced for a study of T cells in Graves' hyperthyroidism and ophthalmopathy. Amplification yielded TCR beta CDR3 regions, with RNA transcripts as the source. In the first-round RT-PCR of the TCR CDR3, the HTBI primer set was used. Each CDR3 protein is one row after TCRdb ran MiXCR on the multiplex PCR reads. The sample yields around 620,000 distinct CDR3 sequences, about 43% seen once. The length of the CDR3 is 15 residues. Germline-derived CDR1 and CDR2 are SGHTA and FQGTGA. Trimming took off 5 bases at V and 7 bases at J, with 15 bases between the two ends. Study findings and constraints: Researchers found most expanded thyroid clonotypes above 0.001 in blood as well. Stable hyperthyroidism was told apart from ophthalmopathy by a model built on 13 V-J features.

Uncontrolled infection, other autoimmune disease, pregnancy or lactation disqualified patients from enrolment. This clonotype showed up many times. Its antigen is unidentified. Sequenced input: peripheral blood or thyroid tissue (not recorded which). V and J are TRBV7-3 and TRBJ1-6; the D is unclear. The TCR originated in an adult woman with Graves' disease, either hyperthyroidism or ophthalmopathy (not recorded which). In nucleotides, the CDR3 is TGTGCCAGCAGCCCTGGCCCGCCTAGGAATTCACCCCTCCACTTT. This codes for CASSPGPPRNSPLHF.